This T cell receptor beta chain stems from a study of T cell changes during pregnancy in multiple sclerosis (dated by TCRdb to between 2018 and 2021). Study-wide context: Changes in the T cell repertoire over the course of pregnancy were examined in this study in women with multiple sclerosis.

Receptor libraries were prepared by the immunoSEQ multiplex PCR assay. The table was pulled from immuneACCESS by TCRdb, which kept in-frame rearrangements only. Such tables lose some clones; where checked, under half of the loss comes from unresolved V genes, and the rest has no known cause. The sample table records some 29,000 clones; roughly nine tenths of these occur just once. The top ten clonotypes cover around 10% of the sample. On this clone: Its antigen is still unknown. No qualities accompany the bases; no much larger clone lies one base away.

V has 1 base trimmed and J has 5 bases trimmed; junction bases matching no gene number 8. Taken from cysteine to phenylalanine, the CDR3 has 17 residues. This entry keeps only the CDR3 DNA: 51 bases, framed from base 1. Via the germline V gene (reference sequence), CDR1 is LNHDA and CDR2 SQIVND. Here the chain combines TRBV19 and TRBJ2-1, with 10 bases in between that match TRBD2. The TCR originated in a female donor with multiple sclerosis, enrolled in a pregnancy study. Sample: CD8+ T cells from peripheral blood mononuclear cells, taken in the third trimester of pregnancy. In nucleotides, the sequence is TGTGCCAGTAGTATAGTGATAGCGGGGGGTACCCACAATGAGCAGTTCTTC. The resulting protein is CASSIVIAGGTHNEQFF.